The 22 T cell receptor beta chains in this list originate from one sample, sequenced in a study of CD8 T cells in Susac syndrome. RNA amounts of roughly 0.5 to 1 ug underwent reverse transcription with random hexamers. MiXCR was run by TCRdb on the immunoSEQ multiplex PCR reads, yielding one entry per CDR3 protein. The table includes approximately 170,000 distinct CDR3 sequences, 94% detected once. Material: CD4+ T cells from PBMCs. The source of these receptors is a human donor with multiple sclerosis.

The rearrangement joins TRBV6-1 to TRBJ2-6, with 9 nucleotides matching TRBD1. The CDR3 loop spans 18 amino acids. CDR1 and CDR2 from the germline V gene are MNHNS and SASEGT. J was trimmed by 4 bases and V by 5 bases; bases with no gene match: 12. The CDR3 loop is CASSRGTGSAWGANVLTF. CDR3 sequence (DNA): TGTGCCAGCAGTCGCGGGACAGGGAGTGCGTGGGGGGCCAACGTCCTGACTTTC.

The chain combines TRBV9 with TRBJ2-2; D is undetermined. Deletions cut 0 bases from V and 1 base from J, with 7 bases between. Germline CDR1 reads SGDLS; CDR2 reads YYNGEE. CDR3 length: 15 residues. CDR3 residues: CASSVGSGNTGELFF. CDR3 in DNA: TGTGCCAGCAGCGTAGGGAGTGGGAACACCGGGGAGCTGTTTTTT.

This chain joins TRBV2 and TRBJ2-7; 11 bases map to TRBD2. V lost 8 bases and J lost 6; bases outside the gene matches: 9. Looked up from germline, CDR1 is SNHLY and CDR2 is FYNNEI. CDR3 size: 14 residues. This CDR3 reads CASGLLAGVGEQYF. The DNA of the CDR3 is TGTGCCAGCGGGCTACTAGCGGGAGTAGGCGAGCAGTACTTC.

The V and J genes are TRBV20-1 and TRBJ1-4, with D possibly matching TRBD1 (5 bases). The V end lost 5 bases, the J end lost 8 bases, and 15 bases lay between the germline ends. This CDR3 is built from 13 residues. Germline loops: CDR1 DFQATT, CDR2 SNEGSKA (reference sequence). The CDR3 region is CSARRELAEKLFF. DNA of the CDR3: TGCAGTGCTCGCAGGGAGCTGGCAGAAAAACTGTTTTTT.

This sequence joins TRBV24-1 and TRBJ1-4; perhaps TRBD1 as D (5 bases). The V gene lost 3 bases and the J gene lost 0 bases, with 16 bases spanning the gap. The CDR3 is 18 residues long. Germline V gene sequence: CDR1 KGHDR, CDR2 SFDVKD. CDR3 in DNA: TGTGCCACCAGTGATGGTTCAGGGACCTTTGCAACTAATGAAAAACTGTTTTTT. This translates into CATSDGSGTFATNEKLFF.

V is TRBV7-2 and J is TRBJ1-5; unclear D gene. Per germline, CDR1 SGHTA and CDR2 FQGNSA. Trimming took 4 bases from V and 7 from J, leaving 11 bases between them. This CDR3 is built from 13 residues. Written as DNA, the CDR3 is TGTGCCAGCAGCTGGGAGGGTTTGCAGCCCCAGCATTTT. It encodes CASSWEGLQPQHF.

This chain joins TRBV2 and TRBJ2-7; D is tentatively TRBD1 or TRBD2 (5 bases each). Trimming stripped 3 bases from V and 3 bases from J, with 12 bases between. CDR3 length equals 14 residues. Germline CDR1 reads SNHLY; CDR2 reads FYNNEI. CDR3 sequence reads: CASSDEGLLYEQYF. The CDR3 region has the DNA TGTGCCAGCAGTGACGAGGGGTTGCTCTACGAGCAGTACTTC.

This chain links TRBV20-1 with TRBJ2-3, with TRBD2 matching 8 bases. The CDR3 extends over 11 amino acids. Germline CDR1 DFQATT, CDR2 SNEGSKA (reference sequence). V lost 6 bases and J lost 7; bases outside the gene matches: 3. The CDR3: CSAAGVYTQYF. CDR3 nucleotide sequence: TGCAGTGCAGCGGGAGTATATACGCAGTATTTT.

The chain carries TRBV28 and TRBJ2-7; 7 nucleotides match TRBD2. The CDR3 is 13 amino acids. The V gene's germline CDR1 is MDHEN and CDR2 SYDVKM. J was trimmed by 6 bases and V by 6 bases; bases with no gene match: 8. The CDR3 sequence: CASSRPTSSEQYF. As DNA, the CDR3 is TGTGCCAGCAGCAGACCGACTAGCAGCGAGCAGTACTTC.

The V gene is TRBV7-9, the J gene TRBJ1-1; D might be TRBD1 (6 bases). Germline V gene lookup returns CDR1 SEHNR and CDR2 FQNEAQ (reference sequence). V dropped 5 bases and J dropped 1 base, with 8 bases sitting between them. CDR3 length: 13 residues. CDR3 DNA sequence: TGTGCCAGCAGCCAGGGGTGGAACACTGAAGCTTTCTTT. Protein sequence: CASSQGWNTEAFF.

This clonotype was seen once. The chain carries TRBV10-3 and TRBJ2-4; D not certain. The germline V and J ends were trimmed by 3 bases and 5 bases, with 5 bases remaining between them. The CDR3 totals 12 residues. CDR1 and CDR2 (germline): ENHRY, SYGVKD. The CDR3 DNA reads TGTGCCATCAGTGATGGAGAAAACATTCAGTACTTC. This sequence encodes CAISDGENIQYF.

A single count supports this clonotype. The chain combines TRBV7-2 with TRBJ2-1; D remains ambiguous. Trimming shortened V by 2 bases and J by 3 bases, and 11 bases separated the two germline ends. This CDR3 region has 15 residues. Germline CDR1 reads SGHTA; CDR2 reads FQGNSA. For the CDR3, the DNA is TGTGCCAGCAGCTTATCGGTTTTCAACTACAATGAGCAGTTCTTC. Residues: CASSLSVFNYNEQFF.

The chain recombines TRBV5-1 with TRBJ2-1, with a weak D call TRBD2 (5 bases). This CDR3 has 14 amino acids. The germline gives CDR1 SGHRS, CDR2 YFSETQ. Trimming pared 4 bases from V and 4 bases from J, leaving 12 bases between. As DNA, the CDR3 is TGCGCCAGCAGCGTCGGGATTCGTTACAATGAGCAGTTCTTC. It specifies CASSVGIRYNEQFF.

The rearrangement uses TRBV24-1 and TRBJ1-5; possible D gene TRBD1, 5 bases. Trimming cost V 3 bases and J 9 bases, with 14 bases left between them. CDR1 KGHDR and CDR2 SFDVKD come from the germline V gene. This CDR3 has 14 residues. The CDR3 nucleotides are TGTGCCACCAGTGATGCGGGGACTTTCGGGCCCCAGCATTTT. Translating it yields CATSDAGTFGPQHF.

This clonotype was observed a few times. The rearrangement links TRBV6-1 to TRBJ2-7; D is ambiguous. The V end was cut by 7 bases, the J end by 3 bases, with 16 bases between. Germline V gene data show CDR1 as MNHNS and CDR2 as SASEGT. CDR3 length: 14 amino acids. CDR3 nucleotide sequence: TGTGCCAGCACCGATGGGTCAGCAGACTACGAGCAGTACTTC. Amino acid sequence: CASTDGSADYEQYF.

This chain connects TRBV11-2 to TRBJ2-7, with 11 bases that match TRBD2. CDR1 is SGHAT, CDR2 FQNNGV, per germline. The CDR3 has 14 amino acids. The junction had 7 bases not matched to a gene; V was cut back by 6 bases and J by 6 bases. The CDR3 sequence: CASSGTSGALEQYF. DNA for the CDR3: TGTGCCAGCAGTGGGACTAGCGGAGCCCTCGAGCAGTACTTC.

This clonotype was observed once. This sequence joins TRBV12-3 or TRBV12-4 and TRBJ2-7; a weak D match, TRBD1 (6 bases). The CDR3 spans 15 residues. V gave up 2 bases and J gave up 3 bases, with 14 bases separating them. As DNA, the CDR3 is TGTGCCAGCAGTTTACGACAGGTTAAGTTCTACGAGCAGTACTTC. Translating it yields CASSLRQVKFYEQYF.

J is TRBJ1-1 and V is TRBV30; 8 positions agree with TRBD1. CDR1 and CDR2 from the germline V gene are GTSNPN and SVGIG (reference sequence). The length of the CDR3 is 15 residues. V shed 0 bases, J shed 7 bases, and the junction held 10 bases outside the gene matches. In DNA form, the CDR3 reads TGTGCCTGGAGTGTACCGCCCAGGGGGCAAGTTGAAGCTTTCTTT. Translating it yields CAWSVPPRGQVEAFF. The whole variable domain, remainder taken from reference TRBV30 and TRBJ1-1, is SQTIHQWPATLVQPVGSPLSLECTVEGTSNPNLYWYRQAAGRGLQLLFYSVGIGQISSEVPQNLSASRPQDRQFILSSKKLLLSDSGFYLCAWSVPPRGQVEAFFGQGTRLTVV.

This rearrangement joins TRBV29-1 to TRBJ2-2, with D possibly being TRBD1 (6 bases). V lost 2 bases and J 6 bases, leaving 13 bases between the germline ends. The germline CDR1 and CDR2 sequences are SQVTM and ANQGSEA. The CDR3 is made up of 14 amino acids. CDR3: CSVEKQGFSGELFF. The CDR3 bases are TGCAGCGTTGAAAAACAGGGATTCTCCGGGGAGCTGTTTTTT.

The chain combines TRBV10-2 with TRBJ2-1; the D is unclear. Germline-derived CDR1 and CDR2 are WSHSY and SAAADI. CDR3 length: 14 amino acids. V lost 6 bases to trimming and J lost 3 bases, with 12 bases between them. Here the CDR3 reads CASRRVPDYNEQFF. The CDR3 bases are TGCGCCAGCAGGCGAGTCCCGGACTACAATGAGCAGTTCTTC.

V is TRBV18 and J is TRBJ1-1; D remains ambiguous. Trimming removed 3 bases from V and 4 bases from J, with 9 bases in between. Germline assignment: CDR1 KGHSH and CDR2 LQKENI. The CDR3 runs to 13 residues. DNA for the CDR3: TGTGCCAGCTCACCGCCTATGGTCACTGAAGCTTTCTTT. Residues: CASSPPMVTEAFF.

This sequence joins TRBV2 and TRBJ1-1; 7 bases align to TRBD1. The V and J ends lost 9 bases and 3 bases, in that order; junction bases with no gene match: 10. Germline V gene lookup returns CDR1 SNHLY and CDR2 FYNNEI. This CDR3 has 14 amino acids. The CDR3 DNA reads TGTGCCAGTACAGGGGTTATGAGGGACACTGAAGCTTTCTTT. It encodes CASTGVMRDTEAFF.